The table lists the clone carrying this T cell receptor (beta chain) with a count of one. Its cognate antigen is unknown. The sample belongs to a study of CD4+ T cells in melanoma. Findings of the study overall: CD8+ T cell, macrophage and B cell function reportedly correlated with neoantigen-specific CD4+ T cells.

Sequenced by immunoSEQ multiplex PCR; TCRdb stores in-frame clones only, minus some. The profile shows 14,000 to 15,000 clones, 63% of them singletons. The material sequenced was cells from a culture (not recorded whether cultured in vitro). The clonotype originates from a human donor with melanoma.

CDR3 bases: TGTGCCATCAGTGAACCCTCAGATACGCAGTATTTT. This translates into CAISEPSDTQYF. The V and J genes are TRBV10-3 and TRBJ2-3; D not certain. This CDR3 spans 12 amino acids. The germline V and J ends were trimmed by 3 bases and 4 bases, with 5 bases remaining between them. Germline CDR1 reads ENHRY; CDR2 reads SYGVKD.